The next 5 T cell receptor beta chains were all read from a single sample in a study of regulatory T cells in long-lasting Graves disease (dated by TCRdb to 2020 to 2022). The label giving this sample's time point can be read as: newly diagnosed GD, antithyroid drugs for less than 3 months. RNA was extracted from PBMCs in TRIzol for both TCR sequencing and RNA sequencing. The library was built by means of multiplex PCR. The sequencing machine was an Illumina HiSeq 4000. To build TCR beta libraries, CDR3 regions were amplified by Arm-PCR using iRepertoire HTBI primers. Using fastp trimming at Q25 and MiXCR clonotype assembly, TCRdb reanalyzed the public sequencing data and kept in-frame beta chains. Rows with one shared CDR3 protein collapse into an entry with the most common genes and DNA. The sample table shows roughly 360,000 distinct CDR3 sequences, and 12% are seen once. The leading ten clones occupy 15% to 20% of the sample.

This sample was also put to use in a study of T cells in Graves' hyperthyroidism and ophthalmopathy.

Sequencing used peripheral blood mononuclear cells (PBMCs), obtained at new diagnosis, from a patient treated with antithyroid drugs. These TCRs come from a woman aged 18-30 years with Graves disease. Donor details come from another sample of the same person, matched by shared clones.

CDR3 sequence: CASSYSALEGSYEQYF. In DNA, the CDR3 is TGTGCCAGCAGTTACTCTGCCTTGGAGGGGTCCTACGAGCAGTACTTC. The V and J genes are TRBV6-2 or TRBV6-3 and TRBJ2-7; D may be TRBD2 (6 bases). The CDR3 loop spans 16 amino acids. V dropped 0 bases and J dropped 1 base, with 13 bases sitting between them. Per germline, CDR1 MNHEY and CDR2 SVGEGT.

This clonotype was counted a few times. V is TRBV7-3 and J is TRBJ1-1, with D possibly matching TRBD1 (6 bases). Trimming pared 5 bases from V and 5 bases from J, leaving 12 bases between. The germline gives CDR1 SGHTA, CDR2 FQGTGA. The CDR3 loop spans 13 amino acids. The CDR3 DNA reads TGTGCCAGCAGCGCCAACAGGGAAACTGAAGCTTTCTTT. Its translation: CASSANRETEAFF. Combining the CDR3 with reference TRBV7-3 and TRBJ1-1 gives the whole variable domain GAGVSQTPSNKVTEKGKYVELRCDPISGHTALYWYRQSLGQGPEFLIYFQGTGAADDSGLPNDRFFAVRPEGSVSTLKIQRTERGDSAVYLCASSANRETEAFFGQGTRLTVV.

This clonotype was seen a few times. CDR3 sequence (DNA): TGTGCCAGCAGCTTAGCGGGAGTGGAAGAGACCCAGTACTTC. Amino acid sequence: CASSLAGVEETQYF. V gene TRBV7-9 combines with J gene TRBJ2-5; perhaps TRBD2 as D (5 bases). The CDR3 length is 14 residues. Germline CDR1 reads SEHNR; CDR2 reads FQNEAQ (reference sequence). The V end was cut by 0 bases, the J end by 3 bases, with 8 bases between.

The V call is TRBV12-3 or TRBV12-4, the J call TRBJ1-3; tentatively, D is TRBD1 (5 bases). The CDR3 runs 15 residues. Trimming removed 3 bases at V and 2 bases at J, with 11 bases between. The CDR3 loop is CASSFWGGTGNTIYF. As DNA, the CDR3 is TGTGCCAGCAGTTTTTGGGGCGGCACTGGAAACACCATATATTTT.

The chain links TRBV14 to TRBJ1-6, with no clear D. Germline CDR1 and CDR2: SGHDN and FVKESK. This CDR3 spans 15 amino acids. V dropped 0 bases and J dropped 8 bases, with 11 bases sitting between them. The CDR3 reads CASSQDPGWDSPLHF. The CDR3 bases are TGTGCCAGCAGCCAAGATCCGGGGTGGGATTCACCCCTCCACTTT. The whole variable domain, filled in from reference TRBV14 and TRBJ1-6, reads EAGVTQFPSHSVIEKGQTVTLRCDPISGHDNLYWYRRVMGKEIKFLLHFVKESKQDESGMPNNRFLAERTGGTYSTLKVQPAELEDSGVYFCASSQDPGWDSPLHFGNGTRLTVT.